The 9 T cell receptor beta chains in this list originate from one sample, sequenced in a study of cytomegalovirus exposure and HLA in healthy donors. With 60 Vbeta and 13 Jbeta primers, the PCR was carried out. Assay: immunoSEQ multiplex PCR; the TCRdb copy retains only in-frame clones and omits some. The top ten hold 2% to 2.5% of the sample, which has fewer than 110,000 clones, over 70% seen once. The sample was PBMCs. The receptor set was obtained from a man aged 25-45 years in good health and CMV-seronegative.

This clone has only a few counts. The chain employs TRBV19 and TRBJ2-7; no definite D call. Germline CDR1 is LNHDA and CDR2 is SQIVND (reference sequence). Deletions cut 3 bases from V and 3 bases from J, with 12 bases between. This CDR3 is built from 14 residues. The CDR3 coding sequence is TGTGCCAGTAGTATCCTAGGAGCAATCTACGAGCAGTACTTC. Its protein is CASSILGAIYEQYF.

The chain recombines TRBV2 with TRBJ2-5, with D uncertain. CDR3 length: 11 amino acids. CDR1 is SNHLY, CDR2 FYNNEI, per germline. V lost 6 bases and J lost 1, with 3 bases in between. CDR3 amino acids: CASRAQETQYF. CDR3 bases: TGTGCCAGCAGGGCCCAAGAGACCCAGTACTTC.

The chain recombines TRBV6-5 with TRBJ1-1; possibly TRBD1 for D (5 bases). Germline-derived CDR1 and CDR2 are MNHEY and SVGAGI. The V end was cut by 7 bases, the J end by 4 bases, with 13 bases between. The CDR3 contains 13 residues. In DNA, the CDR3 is TGTGCCAGCACGGGGGGTGGGGGCACTGAAGCTTTCTTT. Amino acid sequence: CASTGGGGTEAFF.

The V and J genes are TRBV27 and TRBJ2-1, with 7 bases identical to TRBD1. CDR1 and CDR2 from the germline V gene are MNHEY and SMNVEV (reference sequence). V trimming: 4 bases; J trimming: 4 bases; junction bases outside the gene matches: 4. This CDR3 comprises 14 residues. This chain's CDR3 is CASSWAGGYNEQFF. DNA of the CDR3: TGTGCCAGCAGTTGGGCAGGGGGATACAATGAGCAGTTCTTC.

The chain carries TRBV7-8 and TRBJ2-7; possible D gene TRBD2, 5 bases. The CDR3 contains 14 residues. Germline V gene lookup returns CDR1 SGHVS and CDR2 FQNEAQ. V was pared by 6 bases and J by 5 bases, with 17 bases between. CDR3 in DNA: TGTGCCAGCAGTTCCCCCGGACTTGCGAACGAGCAGTACTTC. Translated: CASSSPGLANEQYF. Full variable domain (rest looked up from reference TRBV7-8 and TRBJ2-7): GAGVSQSPRYKVAKRGQDVALRCDPISGHVSLFWYQQALGQGPEFLTYFQNEAQLDKSGLPSDRFFAERPEGSVSTLKIQRTQQEDSAVYLCASSSPGLANEQYFGPGTRLTVT.

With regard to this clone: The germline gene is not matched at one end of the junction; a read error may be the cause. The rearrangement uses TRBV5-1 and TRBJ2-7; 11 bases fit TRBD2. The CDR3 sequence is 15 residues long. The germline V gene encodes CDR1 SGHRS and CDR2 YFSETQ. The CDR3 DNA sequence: TGCGTCAGCAGCTTCGTAGCGGGAGGGCCCGGCGAGCAGTACTTC. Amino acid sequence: CVSSFVAGGPGEQYF. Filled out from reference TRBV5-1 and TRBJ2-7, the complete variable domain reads KAGVTQTPRYLIKTRGQQVTLSCSPISGHRSVSWYQQTPGQGLQFLFEYFSETQRNKGNFPGRFSGRQFSNSRSEMNVSTLELGDSALYLCVSSFVAGGPGEQYFGPGTRLTVT.

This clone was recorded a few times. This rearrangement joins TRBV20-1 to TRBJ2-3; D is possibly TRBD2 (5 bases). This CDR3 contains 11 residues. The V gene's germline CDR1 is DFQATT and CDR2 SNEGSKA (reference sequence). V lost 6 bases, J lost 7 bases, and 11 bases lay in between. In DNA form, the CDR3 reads TGCAGTGCCCGGCGGGCAAATACGCAGTATTTT. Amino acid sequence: CSARRANTQYF.

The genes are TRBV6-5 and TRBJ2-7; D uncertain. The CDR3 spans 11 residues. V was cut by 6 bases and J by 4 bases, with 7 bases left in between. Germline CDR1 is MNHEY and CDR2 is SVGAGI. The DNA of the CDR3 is TGTGCCAGCAGACAGAGATACGAGCAGTACTTC. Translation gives CASRQRYEQYF.

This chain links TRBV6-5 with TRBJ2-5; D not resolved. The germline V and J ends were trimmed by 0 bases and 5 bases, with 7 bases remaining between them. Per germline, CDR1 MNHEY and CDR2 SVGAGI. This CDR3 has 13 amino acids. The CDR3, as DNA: TGTGCCAGCAGTTACTCCCCTCCGGAGACCCAGTACTTC. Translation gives CASSYSPPETQYF.